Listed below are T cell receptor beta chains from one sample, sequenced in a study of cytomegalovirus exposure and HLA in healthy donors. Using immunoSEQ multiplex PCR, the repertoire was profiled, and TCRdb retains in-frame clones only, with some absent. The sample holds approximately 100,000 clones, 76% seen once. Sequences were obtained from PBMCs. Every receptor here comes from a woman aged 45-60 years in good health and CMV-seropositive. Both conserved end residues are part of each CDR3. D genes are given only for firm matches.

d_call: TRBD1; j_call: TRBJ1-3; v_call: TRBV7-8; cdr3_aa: CASSRQGIRAGNTIYF; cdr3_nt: TGTGCCAGCAGCCGACAGGGCATCCGGGCTGGAAACACCATATATTTT
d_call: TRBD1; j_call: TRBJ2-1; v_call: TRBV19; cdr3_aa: CASTRDSSYNEQFF; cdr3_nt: TGTGCCAGTACTCGGGACAGCTCTTACAATGAGCAGTTCTTC
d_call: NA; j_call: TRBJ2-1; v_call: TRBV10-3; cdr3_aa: CAITQGSGNSYNEQFF; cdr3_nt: TGTGCCATCACCCAGGGCTCAGGTAACAGTTACAATGAGCAGTTCTTC
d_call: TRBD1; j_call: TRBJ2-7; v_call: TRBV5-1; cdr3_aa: CASSLGGTGSYEQYF; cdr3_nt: TGCGCCAGCAGCTTGGGGGGGACAGGGTCCTACGAGCAGTACTTC
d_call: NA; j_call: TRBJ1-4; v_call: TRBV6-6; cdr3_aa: CASSYGQGIEKLFF; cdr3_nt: TGTGCCAGCAGTTACGGGCAGGGGATAGAAAAACTGTTTTTT
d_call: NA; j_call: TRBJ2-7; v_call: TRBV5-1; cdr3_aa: CASSPGGTPRSYEQYF; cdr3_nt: TGCGCCAGCAGCCCAGGTGGTACGCCACGCTCCTACGAGCAGTACTTC
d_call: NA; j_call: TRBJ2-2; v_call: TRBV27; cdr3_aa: CASSFPTTLGTGELFF; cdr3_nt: TGTGCCAGCAGTTTCCCGACTACCCTGGGCACCGGGGAGCTGTTTTTT
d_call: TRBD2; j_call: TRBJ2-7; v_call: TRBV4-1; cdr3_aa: CASSLGGSGGALEEQYF; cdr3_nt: TGCGCCAGCAGCCTGGGCGGTAGCGGGGGGGCCCTTGAGGAGCAGTACTTC
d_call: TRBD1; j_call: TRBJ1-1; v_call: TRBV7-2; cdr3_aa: CASSSTGANTEAFF; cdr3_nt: TGTGCCAGCAGCTCAACAGGGGCGAACACTGAAGCTTTCTTT
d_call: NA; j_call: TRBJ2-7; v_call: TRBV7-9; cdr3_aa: CSSSNSYEQYF; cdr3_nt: TGTTCCAGCAGTAACTCCTACGAGCAGTACTTC